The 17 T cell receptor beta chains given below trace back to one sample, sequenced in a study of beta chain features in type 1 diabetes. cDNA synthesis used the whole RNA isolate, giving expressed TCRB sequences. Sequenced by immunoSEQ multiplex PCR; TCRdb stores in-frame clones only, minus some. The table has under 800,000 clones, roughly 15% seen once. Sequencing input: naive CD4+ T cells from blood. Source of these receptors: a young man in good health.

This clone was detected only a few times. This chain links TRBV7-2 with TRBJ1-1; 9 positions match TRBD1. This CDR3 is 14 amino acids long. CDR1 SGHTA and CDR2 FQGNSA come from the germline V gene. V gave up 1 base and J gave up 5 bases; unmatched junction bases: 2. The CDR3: CASSLDRGRTEAFF. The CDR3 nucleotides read TGTGCCAGCAGCTTAGACAGGGGGCGTACTGAAGCTTTCTTT.

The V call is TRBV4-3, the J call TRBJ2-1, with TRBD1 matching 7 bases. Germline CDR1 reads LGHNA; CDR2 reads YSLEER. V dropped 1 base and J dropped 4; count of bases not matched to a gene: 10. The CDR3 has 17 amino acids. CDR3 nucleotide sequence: TGCGCCAGCAGCCAAGGGAAGGGGGCGAAAGAATACAATGAGCAGTTCTTC. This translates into CASSQGKGAKEYNEQFF.

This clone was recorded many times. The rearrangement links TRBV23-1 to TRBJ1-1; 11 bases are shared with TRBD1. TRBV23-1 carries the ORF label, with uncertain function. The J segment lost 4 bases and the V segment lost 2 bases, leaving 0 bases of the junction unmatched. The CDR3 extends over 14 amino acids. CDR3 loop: CASSQGQGATEAFF. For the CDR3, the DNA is TGCGCCAGCAGTCAAGGACAGGGGGCCACTGAAGCTTTCTTT.

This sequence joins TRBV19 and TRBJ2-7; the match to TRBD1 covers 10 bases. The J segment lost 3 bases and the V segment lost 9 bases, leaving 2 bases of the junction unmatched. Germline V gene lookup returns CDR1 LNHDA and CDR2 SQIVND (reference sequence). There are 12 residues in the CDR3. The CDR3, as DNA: TGTGCCAGCGGGACAGGGGTCTACGAGCAGTACTTC. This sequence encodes CASGTGVYEQYF.

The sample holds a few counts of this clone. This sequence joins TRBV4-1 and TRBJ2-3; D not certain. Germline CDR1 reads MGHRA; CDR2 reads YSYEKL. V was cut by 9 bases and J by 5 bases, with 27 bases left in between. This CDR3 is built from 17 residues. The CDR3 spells CASRPMTRGSSRDTQYF. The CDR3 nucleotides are TGCGCCAGTCGACCCATGACACGTGGGTCGAGTCGAGATACGCAGTATTTT.

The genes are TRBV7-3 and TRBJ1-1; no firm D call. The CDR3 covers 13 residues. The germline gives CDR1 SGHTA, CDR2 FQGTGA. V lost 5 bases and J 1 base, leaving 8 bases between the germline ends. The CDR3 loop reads CASSHDPNTEAFF. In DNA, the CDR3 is TGTGCCAGCAGCCACGACCCGAACACTGAAGCTTTCTTT.

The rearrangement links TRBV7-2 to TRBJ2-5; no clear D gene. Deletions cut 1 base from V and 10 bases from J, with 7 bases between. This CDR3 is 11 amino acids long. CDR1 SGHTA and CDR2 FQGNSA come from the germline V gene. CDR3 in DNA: TGTGCCAGCAGCTTAGGCTTAAACCAGTACTTC. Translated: CASSLGLNQYF.

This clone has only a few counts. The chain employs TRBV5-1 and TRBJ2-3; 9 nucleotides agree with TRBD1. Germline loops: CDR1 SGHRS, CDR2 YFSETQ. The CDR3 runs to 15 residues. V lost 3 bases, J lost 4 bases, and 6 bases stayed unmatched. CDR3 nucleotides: TGCGCCAGCAGCTCAGGACAGGGGAGGTCAGATACGCAGTATTTT. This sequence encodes CASSSGQGRSDTQYF.

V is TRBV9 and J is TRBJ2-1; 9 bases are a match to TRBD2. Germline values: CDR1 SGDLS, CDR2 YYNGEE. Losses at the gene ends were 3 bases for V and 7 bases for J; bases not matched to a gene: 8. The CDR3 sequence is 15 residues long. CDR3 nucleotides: TGTGCCAGCAGCGGATCCGGGACTAGCAGGAATGAGCAGTTCTTC. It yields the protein CASSGSGTSRNEQFF. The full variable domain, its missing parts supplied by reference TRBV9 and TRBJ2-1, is DSGVTQTPKHLITATGQRVTLRCSPRSGDLSVYWYQQSLDQGLQFLIQYYNGEERAKGNILERFSAQQFPDLHSELNLSSLELGDSALYFCASSGSGTSRNEQFFGPGTRLTVL.

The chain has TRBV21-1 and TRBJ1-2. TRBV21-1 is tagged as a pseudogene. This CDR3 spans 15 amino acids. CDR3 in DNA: TGTGCCAGCAGCAAAGATGGGGGGTGGGCTCGTAGCTACACCTTC. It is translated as CASSKDGGWARSYTF.

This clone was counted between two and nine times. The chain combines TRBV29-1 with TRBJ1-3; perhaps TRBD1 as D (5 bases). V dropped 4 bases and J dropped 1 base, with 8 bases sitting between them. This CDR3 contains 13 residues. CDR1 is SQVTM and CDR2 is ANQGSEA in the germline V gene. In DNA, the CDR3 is TGCAGCGTTGTGAGACAGTCTGGAAACACCATATATTTT. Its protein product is CSVVRQSGNTIYF.

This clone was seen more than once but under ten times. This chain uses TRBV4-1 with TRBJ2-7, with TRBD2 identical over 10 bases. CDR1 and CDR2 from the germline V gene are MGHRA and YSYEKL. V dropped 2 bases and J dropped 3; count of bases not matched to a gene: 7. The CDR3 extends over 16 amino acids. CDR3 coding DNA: TGCGCCAGCAGCCAACTTCCAGCGGGGGGGCTCTACGAGCAGTACTTC. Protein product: CASSQLPAGGLYEQYF.

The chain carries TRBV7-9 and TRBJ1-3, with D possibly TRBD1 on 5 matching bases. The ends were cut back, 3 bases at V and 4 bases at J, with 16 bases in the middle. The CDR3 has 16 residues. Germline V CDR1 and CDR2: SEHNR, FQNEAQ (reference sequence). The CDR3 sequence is CASSFHGQTAGNTIYF. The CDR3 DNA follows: TGTGCCAGCAGCTTCCACGGTCAGACAGCCGGAAACACCATATATTTT.

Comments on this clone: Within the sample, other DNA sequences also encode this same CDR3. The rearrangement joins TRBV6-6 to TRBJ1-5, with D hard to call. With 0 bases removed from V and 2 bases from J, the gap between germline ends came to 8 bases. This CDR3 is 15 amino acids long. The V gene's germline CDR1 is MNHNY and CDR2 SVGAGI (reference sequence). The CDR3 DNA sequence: TGTGCCAGCAGTTACTCGACCGGCGGCAATCAGCCCCAGCATTTT. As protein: CASSYSTGGNQPQHF.

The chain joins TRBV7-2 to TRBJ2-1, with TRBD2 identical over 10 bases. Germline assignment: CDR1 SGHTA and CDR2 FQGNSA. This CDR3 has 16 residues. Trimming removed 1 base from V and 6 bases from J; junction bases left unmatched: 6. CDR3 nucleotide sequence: TGTGCCAGCAGCTTAGGGGGCAGCGGGAGGGCCAATGAGCAGTTCTTC. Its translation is CASSLGGSGRANEQFF.

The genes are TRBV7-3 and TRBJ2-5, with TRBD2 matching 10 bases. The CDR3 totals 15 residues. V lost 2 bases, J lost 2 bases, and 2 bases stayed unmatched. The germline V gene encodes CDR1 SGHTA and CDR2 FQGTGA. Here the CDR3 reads CASSLVSGGQETQYF. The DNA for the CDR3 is TGTGCCAGCAGCTTAGTTAGCGGGGGGCAAGAGACCCAGTACTTC.

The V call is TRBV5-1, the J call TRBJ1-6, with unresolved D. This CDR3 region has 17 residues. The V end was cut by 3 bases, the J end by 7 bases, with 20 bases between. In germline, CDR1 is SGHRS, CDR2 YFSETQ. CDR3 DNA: TGCGCCAGCAGCTCGCGAGATAGGTTTTTCGGAAATTCACCCCTCCACTTT. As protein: CASSSRDRFFGNSPLHF.